This TCR beta chain was recovered during a study of T cells after yellow fever vaccination (dated 2019 in TCRdb). For context, the study as a whole: The SMART-Seq v4 Ultra Low Input RNA kit was used to prepare libraries from fractions with low cell numbers. To follow T-cell clones before and after both primary and booster YFV17D yellow fever vaccination, bulk TCR alpha and beta repertoires underwent longitudinal sequencing. Two healthy male donors, one aged 18 to 29 and one aged 30 to 40 years, were included in the cohort. Blood was drawn at multiple timepoints before and after primary and secondary immunization, with bulk PBMC replicates and cell subsets isolated.

Worth noting for this clonotype: The clone's antigen remains unknown. No qualities accompany the bases; no much larger clone lies one base away.

Results and caveats for the whole study, not just this receptor: The secondary T-cell response was found to be weaker but faster than the primary response, with a peak reached on day 5 rather than on day 15. Because abundant contaminating clonotypes from the bulk population could be contained in FACS-sorted repertoires, computational filtering was required. A small share of clonotypes occurred in both CD4 and CD8 compartments, likely arising from convergent recombination. Because the study included only a couple of donors, the extent to which the findings can be generalized is limited. Most clones expanded after primary vaccination were re-detected after the booster (96% of CD4 and about 88% of CD8), suggesting broad memory maintenance.

TCR cDNA was synthesized by 5'RACE template switching, which introduced a universal primer site and unique molecular identifiers. cDNA synthesis was primed from both the TCR alpha and TCR beta constant segments. Two PCR steps were used to amplify libraries, with sample barcodes and sequencing adapters being added in the second step. Sequencing of libraries was performed on Illumina HiSeq 2500 (2x100 bp) or NovaSeq (2x150 bp). The study's own analysis went as follows. MIGEC handled demultiplexing of reads and collapsing into UMI consensus sequences, while MiXCR performed V(D)J alignment. Vaccine-responding clonotypes were defined with edgeR using replicate PBMC samples, requiring FDR below 0.01 and a log2 fold change above 5 up to day 15. Each bulk clonotype received a CD4 or CD8 identity based on whether the sequenced CD4 or CD8 repertoire contained that clonotype at higher abundance. TCRdb reprocessed the public reads (quality trimming at Q25 with fastp, clone calling with MiXCR) and kept in-frame beta chains. Each CDR3 protein appears once, grouped with its most common genes and DNA. In this record, the V and J calls reflect TCRdb's handling and not the investigators' own analysis. Recorded for this sample are 500,000 to 650,000 distinct CDR3 sequences; 9% to 15% of them occurred a single time. Of the sample, about 15% is held by the ten largest clones.

From the germline V gene (reference sequence), CDR1 is DFQATT and CDR2 is SNEGSKA. Reading from cysteine to phenylalanine, the CDR3 counts 12 amino acids. CDR3 DNA only is kept here, 36 bases in frame from base 1. The treatment or condition label for this specimen denotes: live attenuated yellow fever vaccine strain. At each blood-draw timepoint, two biological replicates of bulk PBMCs were collected. A standard Ficoll-Paque protocol was used to isolate PBMCs from peripheral blood. TriZol was used to extract RNA from bulk PBMCs, from CD4 and CD8 fractions, and from dextramer-positive and dextramer-negative fractions.

This chain is built from TRBV20-1 and TRBJ2-5; 6 matching bases give a weak D call of TRBD2. The TCR sequence derives from a man aged 25 to 45 who received the YFV17D yellow fever vaccine. Sequencing used PBMCs, obtained on the day of the yellow fever booster vaccination. CDR3 loop: CSAPTSGETQYF. The DNA sequence follows: TGCAGCGCCCCGACTAGTGGTGAGACCCAGTACTTC.